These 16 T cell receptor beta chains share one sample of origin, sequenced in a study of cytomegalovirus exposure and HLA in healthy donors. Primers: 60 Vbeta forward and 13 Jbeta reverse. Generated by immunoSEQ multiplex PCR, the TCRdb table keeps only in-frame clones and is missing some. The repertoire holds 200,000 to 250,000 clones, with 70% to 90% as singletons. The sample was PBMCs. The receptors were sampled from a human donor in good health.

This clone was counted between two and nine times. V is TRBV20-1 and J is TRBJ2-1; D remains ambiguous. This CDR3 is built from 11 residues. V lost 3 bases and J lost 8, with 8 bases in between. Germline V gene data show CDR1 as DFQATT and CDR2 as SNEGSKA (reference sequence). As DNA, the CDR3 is TGCAGTGCTAGTCGTCGGGATGAGCAGTTCTTC. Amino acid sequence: CSASRRDEQFF.

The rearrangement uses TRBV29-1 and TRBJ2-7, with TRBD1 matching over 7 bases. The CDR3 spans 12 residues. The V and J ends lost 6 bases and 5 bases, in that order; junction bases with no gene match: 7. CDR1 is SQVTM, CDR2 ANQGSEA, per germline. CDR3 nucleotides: TGCAGCGTGAGACAGGGACCGAACGAGCAGTACTTC. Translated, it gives CSVRQGPNEQYF.

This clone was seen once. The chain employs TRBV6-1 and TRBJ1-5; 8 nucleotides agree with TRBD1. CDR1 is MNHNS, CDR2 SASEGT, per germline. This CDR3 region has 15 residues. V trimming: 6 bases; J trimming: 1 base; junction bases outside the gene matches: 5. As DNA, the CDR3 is TGTGCCAGCAGAGACAGGGGATTGAGCAATCAGCCCCAGCATTTT. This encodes CASRDRGLSNQPQHF.

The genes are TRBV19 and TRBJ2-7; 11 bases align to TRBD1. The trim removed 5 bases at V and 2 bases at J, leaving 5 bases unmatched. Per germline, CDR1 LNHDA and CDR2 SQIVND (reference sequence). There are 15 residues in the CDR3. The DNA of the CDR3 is TGTGCCAGTAGTTTTCGGGGACAGGGGGCCTACGAGCAGTACTTC. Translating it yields CASSFRGQGAYEQYF.

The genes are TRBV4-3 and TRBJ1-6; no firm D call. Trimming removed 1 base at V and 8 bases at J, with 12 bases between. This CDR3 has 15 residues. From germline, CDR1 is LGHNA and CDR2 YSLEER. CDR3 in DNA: TGCGCCAGCAGCCAAGGGGGAGGCCGTGATTCACCCCTCCACTTT. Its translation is CASSQGGGRDSPLHF.

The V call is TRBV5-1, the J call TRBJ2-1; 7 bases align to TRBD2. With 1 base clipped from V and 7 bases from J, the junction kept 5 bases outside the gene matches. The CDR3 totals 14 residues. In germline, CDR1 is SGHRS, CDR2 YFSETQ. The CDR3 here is CASSLSTGGNEQFF. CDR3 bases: TGCGCCAGCAGCTTGAGTACGGGGGGAAATGAGCAGTTCTTC.

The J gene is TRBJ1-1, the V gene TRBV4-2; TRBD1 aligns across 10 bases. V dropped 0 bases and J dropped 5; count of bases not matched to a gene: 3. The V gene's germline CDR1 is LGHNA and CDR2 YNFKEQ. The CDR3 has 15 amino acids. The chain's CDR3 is CASSQDRTGGTEAFF. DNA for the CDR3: TGTGCCAGCAGCCAAGATCGGACAGGGGGAACTGAAGCTTTCTTT.

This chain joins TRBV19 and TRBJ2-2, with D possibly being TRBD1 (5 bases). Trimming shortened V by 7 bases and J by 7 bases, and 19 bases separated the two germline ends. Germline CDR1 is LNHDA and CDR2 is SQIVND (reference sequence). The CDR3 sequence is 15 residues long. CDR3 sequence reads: CASTQGIHQGGELFF. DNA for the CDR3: TGTGCCAGTACCCAAGGCATTCACCAGGGCGGGGAGCTGTTTTTT.

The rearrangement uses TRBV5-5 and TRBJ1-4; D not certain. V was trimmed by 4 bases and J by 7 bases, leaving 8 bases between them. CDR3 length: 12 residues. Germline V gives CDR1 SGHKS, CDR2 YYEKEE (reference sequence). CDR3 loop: CASSPGPEKLFF. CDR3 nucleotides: TGTGCCAGCAGCCCGGGTCCTGAAAAACTGTTTTTT.

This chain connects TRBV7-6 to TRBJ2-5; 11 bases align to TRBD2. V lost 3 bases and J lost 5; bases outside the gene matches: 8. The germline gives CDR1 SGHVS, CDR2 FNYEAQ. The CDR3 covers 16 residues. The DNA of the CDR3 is TGTGCCAGCAGCTTTAATAGCGGGAGGGCCTCGGAGACCCAGTACTTC. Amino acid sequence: CASSFNSGRASETQYF.

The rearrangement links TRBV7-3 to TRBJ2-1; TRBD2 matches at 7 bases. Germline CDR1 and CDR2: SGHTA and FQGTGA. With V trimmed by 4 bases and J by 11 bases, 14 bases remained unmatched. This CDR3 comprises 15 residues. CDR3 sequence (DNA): TGTGCCAGCAGCTATTGGGGCGGGAGCAGATCTAAGCAGTTCTTC. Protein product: CASSYWGGSRSKQFF.

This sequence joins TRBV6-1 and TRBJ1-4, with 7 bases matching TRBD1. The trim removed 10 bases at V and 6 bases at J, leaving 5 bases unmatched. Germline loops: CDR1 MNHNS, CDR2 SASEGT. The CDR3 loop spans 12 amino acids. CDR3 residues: CATGTGDEKLFF. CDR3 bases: TGTGCCACCGGAACAGGGGATGAAAAACTGTTTTTT.

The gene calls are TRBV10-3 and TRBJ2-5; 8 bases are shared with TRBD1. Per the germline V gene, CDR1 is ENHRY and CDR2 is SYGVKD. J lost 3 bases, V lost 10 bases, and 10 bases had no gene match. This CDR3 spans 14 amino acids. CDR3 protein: CATQRGQGEETQYF. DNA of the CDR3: TGTGCCACCCAGCGCGGACAGGGAGAAGAGACCCAGTACTTC.

The DNA of the CDR3 is TGTGCCAGCAGCCAAGAGACGACTAGCGGGAGTGGGAATGAGCAGTTCTTC. Protein: CASSQETTSGSGNEQFF. This chain uses TRBV4-2 with TRBJ2-1, with 12 bases fitting TRBD2. V shed 0 bases, J shed 7 bases, and the junction held 7 bases outside the gene matches. Germline V CDR1 and CDR2: LGHNA, YNFKEQ. The CDR3 has 17 residues.

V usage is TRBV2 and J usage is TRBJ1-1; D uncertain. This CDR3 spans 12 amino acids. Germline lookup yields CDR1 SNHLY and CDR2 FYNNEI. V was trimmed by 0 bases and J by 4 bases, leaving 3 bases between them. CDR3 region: CASSEAATEAFF. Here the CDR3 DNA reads TGTGCCAGCAGTGAAGCGGCCACTGAAGCTTTCTTT.

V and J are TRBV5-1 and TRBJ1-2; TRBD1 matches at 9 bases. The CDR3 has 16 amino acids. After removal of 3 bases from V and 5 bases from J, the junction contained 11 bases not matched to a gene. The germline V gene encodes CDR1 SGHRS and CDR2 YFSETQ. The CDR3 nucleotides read TGCGCCAGCAGCTCGGGCTTGGGACAGGGTACATATGGCTACACCTTC. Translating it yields CASSSGLGQGTYGYTF. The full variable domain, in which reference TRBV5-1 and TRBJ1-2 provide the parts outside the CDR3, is KAGVTQTPRYLIKTRGQQVTLSCSPISGHRSVSWYQQTPGQGLQFLFEYFSETQRNKGNFPGRFSGRQFSNSRSEMNVSTLELGDSALYLCASSSGLGQGTYGYTFGSGTRLTVV.